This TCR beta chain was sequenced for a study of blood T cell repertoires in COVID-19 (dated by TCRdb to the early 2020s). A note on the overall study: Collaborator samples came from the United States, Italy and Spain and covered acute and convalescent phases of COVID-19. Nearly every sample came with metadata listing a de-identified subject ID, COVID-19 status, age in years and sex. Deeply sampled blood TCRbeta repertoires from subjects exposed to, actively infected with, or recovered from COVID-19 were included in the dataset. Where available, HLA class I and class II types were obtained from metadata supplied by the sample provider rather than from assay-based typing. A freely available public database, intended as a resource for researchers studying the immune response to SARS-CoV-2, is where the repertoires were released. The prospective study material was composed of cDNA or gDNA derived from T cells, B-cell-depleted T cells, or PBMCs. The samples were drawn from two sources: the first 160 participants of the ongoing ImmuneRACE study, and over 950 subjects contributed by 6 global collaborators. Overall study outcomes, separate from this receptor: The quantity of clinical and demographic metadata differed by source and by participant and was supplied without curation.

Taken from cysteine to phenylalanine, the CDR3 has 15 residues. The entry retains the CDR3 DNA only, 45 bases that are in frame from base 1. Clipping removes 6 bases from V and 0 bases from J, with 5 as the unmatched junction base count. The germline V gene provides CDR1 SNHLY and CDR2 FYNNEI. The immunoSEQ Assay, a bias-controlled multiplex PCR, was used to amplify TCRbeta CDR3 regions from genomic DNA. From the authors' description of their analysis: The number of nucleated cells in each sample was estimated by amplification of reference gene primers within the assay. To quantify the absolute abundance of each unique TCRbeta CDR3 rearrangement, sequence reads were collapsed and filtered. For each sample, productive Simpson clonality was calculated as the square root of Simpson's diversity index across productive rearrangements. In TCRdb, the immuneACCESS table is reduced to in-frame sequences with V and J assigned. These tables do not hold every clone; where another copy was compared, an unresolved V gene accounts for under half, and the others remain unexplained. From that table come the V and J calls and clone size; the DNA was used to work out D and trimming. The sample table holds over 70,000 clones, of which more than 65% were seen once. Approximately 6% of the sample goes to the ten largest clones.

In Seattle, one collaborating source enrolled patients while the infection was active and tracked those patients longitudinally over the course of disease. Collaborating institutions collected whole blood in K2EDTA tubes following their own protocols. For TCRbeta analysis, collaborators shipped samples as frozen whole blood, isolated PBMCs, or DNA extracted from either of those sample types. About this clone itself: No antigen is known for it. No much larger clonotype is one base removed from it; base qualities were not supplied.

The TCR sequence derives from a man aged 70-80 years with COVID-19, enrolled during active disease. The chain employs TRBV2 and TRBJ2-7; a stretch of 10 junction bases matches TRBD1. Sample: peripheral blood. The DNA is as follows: TGTGCCAGCAGATCAGGACAGGGGGGCTCCTACGAGCAGTACTTC. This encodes CASRSGQGGSYEQYF. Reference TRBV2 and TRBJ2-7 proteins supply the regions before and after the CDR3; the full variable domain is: EPEVTQTPSHQVTQMGQEVILRCVPISNHLYFYWYRQILGQKVEFLVSFYNNEISEKSEIFDDQFSVERPDGSNFTLKIRSTKLEDSAMYFCASRSGQGGSYEQYFGPGTRLTVT.